This TCR beta chain was obtained from a study of T-cell reconstitution after alpha-beta-depleted transplantation in children. In regard to this clonotype: At one of its ends the junction is not consistent with the germline gene, which may arise from a read error.

CDR1 and CDR2 from the germline V gene are SQVTM and ANQGSEA. There are 14 residues in the CDR3. Using unique molecular identifiers, the investigators prepared the TCRbeta library. TCRdb fed the PCR reads into MiXCR, producing one record per CDR3 protein. The table has almost 500,000 distinct CDR3 sequences, about 12% seen once. This chain uses TRBV29-1 with TRBJ2-2; 7 nucleotides agree with TRBD2. This material consisted of PBMCs from the stem cell graft donor, taken from the stem cell graft. This receptor was identified in a human donor who donated a stem cell graft to a child with combined immunodeficiency. The CDR3 loop is CSVEVAGEHGELFF. In DNA, the CDR3 is TGCAGCGTCGAAGTGGCGGGAGAGCACGGGGAGCTGTTTTTT.